This T cell receptor (beta chain) was sequenced in a study of shared clonotypes between healthy human individuals. Findings of the study overall: Naive subsets usually exceeded memory subsets in estimated richness.

Comment on this clone: What it binds is not known.

The germline gives CDR1 MDHEN, CDR2 SYDVKM. The CDR3 has 13 residues. Trimming at V came to 4 bases and at J to 12 bases, leaving 6 bases not matched to a gene. The data were produced by immunoSEQ multiplex PCR, yet TCRdb's version contains in-frame clones alone and is incomplete. This repertoire shows 2.3 million or so clones, roughly 93% found once; its top ten account for 0.39%. The clonotype comes from a man aged 18 to 30 in good health. Some clones in this sample may be carry-over from other donors' samples. Input material: naive CD4+ T cells from PBMCs. Regarding subset: CD45RA+ positively selected. The genes are TRBV28 and TRBJ2-7, with 13 bases identical to TRBD2. CDR3 sequence: CASSSGLAGVLYF. For the CDR3, the DNA is TGTGCCAGCAGTTCCGGACTAGCGGGAGTACTGTACTTC.